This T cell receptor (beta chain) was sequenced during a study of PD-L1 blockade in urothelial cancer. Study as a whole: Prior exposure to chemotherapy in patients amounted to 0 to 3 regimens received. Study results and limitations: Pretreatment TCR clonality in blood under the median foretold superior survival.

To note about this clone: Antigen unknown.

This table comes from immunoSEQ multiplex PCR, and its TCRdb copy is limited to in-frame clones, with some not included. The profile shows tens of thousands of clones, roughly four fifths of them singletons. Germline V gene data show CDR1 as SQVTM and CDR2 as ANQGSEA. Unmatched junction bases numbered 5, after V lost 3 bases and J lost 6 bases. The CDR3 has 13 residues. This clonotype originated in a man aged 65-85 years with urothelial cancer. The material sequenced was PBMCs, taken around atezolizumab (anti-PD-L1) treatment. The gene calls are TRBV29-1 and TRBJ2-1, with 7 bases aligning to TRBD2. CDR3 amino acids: CSVDAGEINEQFF. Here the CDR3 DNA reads TGCAGCGTTGACGCGGGAGAGATCAATGAGCAGTTCTTC.